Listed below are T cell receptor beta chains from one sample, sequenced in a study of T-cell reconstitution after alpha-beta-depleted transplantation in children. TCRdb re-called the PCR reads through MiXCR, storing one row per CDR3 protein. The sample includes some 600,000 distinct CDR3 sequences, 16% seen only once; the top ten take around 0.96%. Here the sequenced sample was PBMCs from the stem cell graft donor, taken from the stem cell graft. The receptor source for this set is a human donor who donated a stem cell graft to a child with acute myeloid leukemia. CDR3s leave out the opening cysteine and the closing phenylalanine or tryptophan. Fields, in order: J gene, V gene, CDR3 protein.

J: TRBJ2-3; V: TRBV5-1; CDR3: ASSQGHLSTDTQY
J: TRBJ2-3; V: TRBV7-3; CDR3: ASSLKEQRGADTQY
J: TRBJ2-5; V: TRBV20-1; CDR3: SARDPGRAKETQY
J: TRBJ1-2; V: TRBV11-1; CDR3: ASSLGTGTNYGYT
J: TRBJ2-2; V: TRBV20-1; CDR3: SAERRAGELF
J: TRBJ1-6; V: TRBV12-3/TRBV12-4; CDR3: ASSSPLGFENSPLH
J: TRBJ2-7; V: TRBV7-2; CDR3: ASSLGGGALEQY
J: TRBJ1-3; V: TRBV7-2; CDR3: ASSLWGGGGNTIY
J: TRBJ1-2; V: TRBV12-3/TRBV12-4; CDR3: ASSLTAGGGYGYT
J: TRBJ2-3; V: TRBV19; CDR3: ASRSGLAGEDTQY
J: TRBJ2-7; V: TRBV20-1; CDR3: SASFYRGVSYEQY
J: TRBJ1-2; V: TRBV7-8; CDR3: ASSLTENYGYT
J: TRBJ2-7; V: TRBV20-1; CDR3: SARAGGDEQY
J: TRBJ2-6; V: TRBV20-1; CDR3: SARDGGGGSGANVLT
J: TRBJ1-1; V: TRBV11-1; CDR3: ASSLSFLGQAGMNTEAF
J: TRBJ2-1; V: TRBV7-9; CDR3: ASSLDRNAYNEQF
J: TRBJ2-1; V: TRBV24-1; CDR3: ATSDRQGSSYNEQF
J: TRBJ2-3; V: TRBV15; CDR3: ATATSGGAEITDTQY
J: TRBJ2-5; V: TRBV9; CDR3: ASSISSGQALETQY
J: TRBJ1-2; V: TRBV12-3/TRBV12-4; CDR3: ASIRLGQGGGYT
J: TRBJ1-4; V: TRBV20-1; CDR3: SALKGGLAEKLF
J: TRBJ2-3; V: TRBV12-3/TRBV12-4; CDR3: ASRVSHGDTQY
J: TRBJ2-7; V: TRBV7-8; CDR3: ASSLGVSDELY
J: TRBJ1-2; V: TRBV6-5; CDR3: ASSFSITGGDGYT
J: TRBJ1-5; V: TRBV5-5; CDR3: ASSSRQGHQPQH
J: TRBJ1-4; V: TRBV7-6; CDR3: ASSLERAANEKLF
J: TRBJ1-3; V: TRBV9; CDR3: ASSTLPGTLNAVTIY
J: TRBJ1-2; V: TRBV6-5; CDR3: ASSYSIGDSYGYT
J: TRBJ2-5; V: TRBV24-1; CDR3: ATSPPGEETQY
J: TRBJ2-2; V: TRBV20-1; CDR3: SAPKGGNTGELF
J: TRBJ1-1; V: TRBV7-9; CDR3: ASSPDLPDEAF
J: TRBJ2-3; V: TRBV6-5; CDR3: ASSYSGASRDTQY
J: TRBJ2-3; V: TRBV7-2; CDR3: ASSPFGGGASDTQY
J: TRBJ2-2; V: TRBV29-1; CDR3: SVAHPRGELF
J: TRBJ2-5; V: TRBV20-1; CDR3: SARDQRQGNIETQY
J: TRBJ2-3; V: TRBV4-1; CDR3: ASRFGGGATTQY
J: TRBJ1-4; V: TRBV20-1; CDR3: SARDTVRFKSEKLF
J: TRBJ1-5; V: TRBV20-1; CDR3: SASYNQPQH
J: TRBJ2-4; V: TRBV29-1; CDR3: SAVQGHKNIQY
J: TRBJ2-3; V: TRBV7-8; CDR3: ASSLARGPTDTQY
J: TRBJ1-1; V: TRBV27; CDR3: ASSPNRGGQTEAF
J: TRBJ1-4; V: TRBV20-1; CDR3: SARDPANEKLF
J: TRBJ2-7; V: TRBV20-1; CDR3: SALLAGVFTEQY
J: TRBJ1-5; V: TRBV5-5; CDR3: ASTFSDRGFDSNQPQH
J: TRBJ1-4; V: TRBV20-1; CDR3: SASPGGRATNEKLF
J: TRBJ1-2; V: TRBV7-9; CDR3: ASSWTGRANYGYT
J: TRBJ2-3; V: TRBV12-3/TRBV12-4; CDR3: AILIAGGDNTQY
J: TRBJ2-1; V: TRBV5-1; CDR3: ASSLRGSEQF
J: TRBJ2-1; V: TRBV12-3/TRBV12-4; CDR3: ASTHRSGGGNNEQF
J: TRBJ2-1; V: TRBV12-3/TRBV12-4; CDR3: ASSRGYNEQF
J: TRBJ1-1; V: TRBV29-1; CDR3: SVIETNTEAF
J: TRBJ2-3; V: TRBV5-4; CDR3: ASSKKERSTDTQY
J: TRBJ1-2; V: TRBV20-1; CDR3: SARDDKEGYT
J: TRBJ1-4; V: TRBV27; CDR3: ASSESPRRNEKLF
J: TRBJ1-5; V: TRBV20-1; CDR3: SAREGQPNQPQH